Sequencing of this TCR beta chain was carried out in a study of cytomegalovirus exposure and HLA in healthy donors. Study-level findings and limits: An analysis was carried out later, and it reportedly showed fewer N-insertions in an Asian-associated ancestry cluster than the roughly 700-donor mean.

V shed 5 bases and J 0 bases; nucleotides not matched to a gene: 6. The length of the CDR3 is 16 residues. Germline assignment: CDR1 SEHNR and CDR2 FQNEAQ (reference sequence). PCR employed 60 Vbeta and 13 Jbeta primers. Sequenced by immunoSEQ multiplex PCR; TCRdb stores in-frame clones only, minus some. The table lists about 150,000 clones, about 88% of them singletons. For this clone: The target antigen is unknown.

The chain employs TRBV7-9 and TRBJ1-5; TRBD1 matches at 8 bases. The TCR sequence derives from a woman between 18 and 29 years old in good health and CMV-seronegative. The material sequenced was PBMCs. CDR3: CASSPGTGYSNQPQHF. The DNA for the CDR3 is TGTGCCAGCAGCCCCGGGACAGGATATAGCAATCAGCCCCAGCATTTT. The complete variable domain, with remaining parts taken from reference TRBV7-9 and TRBJ1-5, reads DTGVSQNPRHKITKRGQNVTFRCDPISEHNRLYWYRQTLGQGPEFLTYFQNEAQLEKSRLLSDRFSAERPKGSFSTLEIQRTEQGDSAMYLCASSPGTGYSNQPQHFGDGTRLSIL.